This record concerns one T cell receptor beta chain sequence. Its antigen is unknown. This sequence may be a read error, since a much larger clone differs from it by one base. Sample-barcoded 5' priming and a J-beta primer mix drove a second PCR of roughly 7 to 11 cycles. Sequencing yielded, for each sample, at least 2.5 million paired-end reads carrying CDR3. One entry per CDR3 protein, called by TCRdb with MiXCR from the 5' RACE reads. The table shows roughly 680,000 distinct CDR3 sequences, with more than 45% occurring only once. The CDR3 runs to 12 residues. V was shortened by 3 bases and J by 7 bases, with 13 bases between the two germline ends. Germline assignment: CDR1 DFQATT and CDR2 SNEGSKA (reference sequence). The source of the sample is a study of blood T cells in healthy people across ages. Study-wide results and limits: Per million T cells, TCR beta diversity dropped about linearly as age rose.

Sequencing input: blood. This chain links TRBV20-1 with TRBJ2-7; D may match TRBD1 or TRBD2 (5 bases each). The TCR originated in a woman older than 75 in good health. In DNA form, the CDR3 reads TGCAGTGCTAGCGGGGCCCTTAATGAGCAGTACTTC. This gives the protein CSASGALNEQYF.